This T cell receptor (beta chain) was profiled in a study of cytomegalovirus exposure and HLA in healthy donors (dated by TCRdb to 2016 to 2017). About the full investigation: An earlier analysis of some 600 of the donors reported around 280 Gb of sequence data and around 100 million unique TCR beta sequences obtained from approximately 180 million T cells. An early release that covered 640 HLA-typed donors contained approximately 300 gigabases of sequencing data and roughly 84 million unique TCR sequences. Of the roughly 400 genotyped donors, over 65% fell in the genetic ancestry cluster associated with self-reported Caucasian donors. The study aimed to test whether signatures of past pathogen exposure could be identified by cataloging public T cell receptors. The study profiled the T cell repertoires of 500 to 800 subjects by immunosequencing and related them to cytomegalovirus serostatus. Besides the first cohort of around 700 subjects, a separate validation cohort made up of roughly 120 different subjects was used. To predict cytomegalovirus infection status, the study brought together high-throughput TCR immunosequencing, statistical association of individual TCRs with disease status, and machine learning. A later analysis re-examined previously published TCR beta repertoires from 600 to 700 donors and added high-resolution HLA genotyping to investigate patterns of TCR occurrence. Rather than drawing on any new phenotypic data, the later analysis identified candidate immune exposures from TCR beta sequences and the way those sequences occurred across donors. An earlier analysis of a few hundred of the donors applied high-throughput TCR beta sequencing to assess whether each TCR beta V gene segment acted as functional or pseudogenic. Donor age, sex, ethnicity and CMV serostatus were compiled together with the repertoire data. A later genetic analysis used genome-wide SNP genotypes for about 65% of the 666 donors, treating that subset as a discovery cohort. Every repertoire in the discovery cohort had been generated on one and the same sequencing platform. Class I and class II HLA loci were covered by the typing at four-digit resolution. Typing coverage varied by locus: roughly 620-640 donors for A, B, C, DRB1 and DQB1; around 560 for DQA1; more than 600 for DPA1; approximately 470 for DPB1. A handful of DR-DQ haplotypes were treated as single units for association and clustering because of strong linkage in the cohort. Among some 410 genotyped donors of the cohort, an average of roughly 230,000 unique TCR beta nucleotide sequences was sequenced per donor, of which about 18% were non-productive. Results and caveats for the whole study, not just this receptor: In a later analysis, several top co-occurrence clusters were reported to appear linked to parvovirus B19, influenza, CMV and Epstein-Barr virus. The 87-base-pair reads could not distinguish some IMGT-functional V segments, including TRBV6-2 and TRBV6-3, so those segments were excluded. Because counts were too low, around 18 rarely observed V segments, including chromosome 9 orphons, were left out of the earlier analysis of approximately 580 of the donors. Compared with equally common non-associated chains, HLA-associated TCR beta chains in a later analysis were more clonally expanded and had lower generation probabilities. An earlier analysis of around 540 of the donors showed that most TCR beta V segments appeared in productive rearrangements either about 90% or about 30% of the time, which broadly matched IMGT annotations. When HLA alleles, especially DR and DQ, strongly co-occurred, attributing TCR associations to individual alleles was difficult. According to a later analysis, TCR association rates differed among HLA loci, with DRB1 alleles showing the most associated TCRs and HLA-C alleles showing the fewest. Linkage disequilibrium might explain the correlated functional status among segregating V segments, but an unknown experimental factor could not be excluded. While some public TCRs were present in many individuals, most TCR sequences turned up only very rarely across donors. A cluster of highly shared sequence variants was judged likely to represent a technical artifact of the sequencing pipeline. In a later analysis, 16,951 TCR beta sequences were associated with specific HLA alleles at a false discovery rate of 0.05. Compared with the approximately 600-donor mean, donors in an Asian-associated ancestry cluster had fewer N-insertions in productive TCRs, according to a later genetic analysis. A few of the identified cytomegalovirus-associated TCR beta chains were confirmed in vitro to be specific for cytomegalovirus antigens. Sequencing depth was assumed to be roughly uniform across donors in the presence/absence analyses, though that assumption may not hold. A later genetic analysis associated a missense DCLRE1C variant with V-gene and J-gene trimming of TCR beta chains, and an independent cohort replicated the association. The study listed 150 to 200 TCR beta chains as associated with cytomegalovirus. According to the authors, the approach could potentially be generalized to other disease states and immunological phenotypes. Most CMV-associated TCR beta chains appeared to be HLA-restricted in a later analysis, and the HLA associations seemed to be driven largely by CMV exposure. The classifier was reported to diagnose cytomegalovirus status with high specificity and sensitivity in both the original and validation cohorts. CMV serostatus was the only immune exposure information available for the cohort. Only TCR beta chains were sequenced in this cohort, and the absence of alpha or paired-chain data limited detectable features. Because some donors lacked HLA typing at each locus, the association tests relied only on the typed subset. A further reported finding was that TCR beta sequences accurately predicted the HLA-A and HLA-B alleles for most subjects in the first cohort.

The cohort was made up of around 720 healthy bone marrow donors. All cohort members were sampled while nominally healthy, although unrecorded immune exposures were likely present. The donor was CMV seronegative and belonged to the group of over 300 seronegative cohort members. Each donor provided a peripheral blood sample, and peripheral blood mononuclear cells were used for TCR beta sequencing. The Qiagen DNeasy Blood Extraction Kit was used to extract genomic DNA from the blood cell samples. In the germline V gene, CDR1 corresponds to MDHEN and CDR2 to SYDVKM. The germline V and J ends show losses of 8 bases and 6 bases respectively, and no gene match explains 15 bases of the junction. The CDR3 holds 15 amino acids from the cysteine to the phenylalanine. CDR3 DNA only is kept here, 45 bases in frame from base 1. With regard to this clone: This receptor's antigen is unknown. No base quality information exists; no much larger clone differs at one position.

Library preparation employed the immunoSEQ multiplex PCR assay. A mixture of 60 forward primers for TCR Vbeta segments and 13 reverse primers for TCR Jbeta segments was used in the multiplex PCR. Amplification of the CDR3 region of rearranged TCR beta genes was performed with a multiplex PCR assay on genomic DNA. The Illumina HiSeq System was used to sequence the amplified TCR beta libraries as 87-base-pair reads. Per the source publication's procedure: In a later analysis, some 80 million unique TCR beta chains were counted across the 666 repertoires, and around 10 million of these chains were shared by at least two donors. To remove PCR and sequencing errors, raw reads were error-corrected and collapsed into unique sequences using a nearest-neighbor algorithm that merged closely related sequences. V, D and J gene segments were assigned by aligning CDR3 sequences to IMGT reference sequences. For a sequence to be retained, a match of at least six nucleotides was required to both a V gene segment and a J gene segment. A rearrangement was called productive if the CDR3 had no stop codons and remained in frame with V and J, and every other rearrangement was called non-productive. Following IMGT convention, CDR3 was defined as the stretch from the second conserved V-encoded cysteine up to the conserved J-encoded phenylalanine. The earlier analysis of some 580 of the donors excluded any sequence lacking an unambiguous match to a single V gene segment. An earlier analysis of a few hundred of the donors called V segments functional above 56.7% productive rearrangements and segregating when the between-donor standard deviation exceeded 5%. A statistical classification framework was built for diagnosing cytomegalovirus status from the catalog of TCR beta chain sequences. In a later analysis, V and J genes were assigned by comparing TCR nucleotide sequences against IMGT/GENE-DB human TR gene sequences. Using the TCRdist pipeline, a later analysis assigned CDR3 sequences along with most-parsimonious VDJ recombination scenarios. In a later analysis, each TCR beta chain was defined by its CDR3 amino acid sequence together with its V-gene family, and reads lacking a unique V-gene family were excluded. In a later analysis, 450 to 600 highly shared, low-generation-probability nucleotide sequences were removed to address suspected cross-contamination and a sequencing artifact. For each public chain, a later analysis derived a clonal expansion index from normalized ranks of inferred template counts within each repertoire. In a later analysis, generation probabilities were computed using a VDJ recombination model fitted to out-of-frame rearrangements, and the results were checked against IGoR. A later analysis scored TCR-TCR, TCR-HLA and TCR-CMV co-occurrence with hypergeometric tests, applying a repertoire-size bias correction to TCR pairs. To estimate false discovery rates, a later analysis permuted the HLA or CMV assignments 20 times. In a later analysis, co-occurring TCRs were grouped using DBSCAN, with TCRdist sequence similarity added in when clustering inside HLA-allele-positive subsets. Repertoires with fewer than 30,000 or more than 120,000 public chains, plus five repertoires with anomalous nucleotide sharing, were excluded from co-occurrence clustering. The table comes from immuneACCESS by way of TCRdb, which keeps in-frame sequences with V and J called. Part of the clones is missing from these tables; in studies checked, under half for an unresolved V gene and the rest for unknown reasons. V, J and clone size derive from that table, while D and trimming were established from the DNA sequence. Within this sample are 150,000 to 200,000 clones, with 80% of them counted one time only. Of the sample, 1.3% is held by the ten largest clones.

This TCR was recovered from a woman aged 45-60 years in good health and CMV-seronegative. The chain joins TRBV28 to TRBJ2-7; 8 nucleotides in the junction match TRBD1. The specimen was PBMCs. The DNA sequence is given as TGTGCCAGCCTGGAGTTTGGGACAGGTCAGGGCGAGCAGTACTTC. Its protein product is CASLEFGTGQGEQYF.